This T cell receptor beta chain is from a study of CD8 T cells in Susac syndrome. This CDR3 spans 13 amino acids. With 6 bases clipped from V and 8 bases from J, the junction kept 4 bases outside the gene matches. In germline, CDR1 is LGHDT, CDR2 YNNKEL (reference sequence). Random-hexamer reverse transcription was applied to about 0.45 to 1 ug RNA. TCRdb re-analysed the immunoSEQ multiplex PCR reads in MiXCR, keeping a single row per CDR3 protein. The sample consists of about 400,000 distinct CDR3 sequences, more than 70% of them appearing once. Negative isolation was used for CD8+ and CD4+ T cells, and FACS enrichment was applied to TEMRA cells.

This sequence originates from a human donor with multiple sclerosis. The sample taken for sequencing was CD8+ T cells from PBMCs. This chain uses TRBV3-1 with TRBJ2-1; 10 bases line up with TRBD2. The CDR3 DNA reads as TGTGCCAGCAGTCGGACTAGCGGCCATGAGCAGTTCTTC. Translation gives CASSRTSGHEQFF.